This is a list of T cell receptor beta chains from one sample in a study of control samples from healthy donors and cancer patients. Measured with immunoSEQ multiplex PCR; TCRdb has only the in-frame clones, and not every one. The data contain some 140,000 clones, around 85% of them singletons. The sequenced sample was blood. The receptors come from a woman aged 25-40 years in good health. CDR3s include the opening cysteine and the closing phenylalanine or tryptophan. A D gene is named only where the DNA matches it firmly. Where a row states a size, it is once, few, many or the class of an expanded clone; other rows omit it.

j_call d_call clone_size v_call cdr3_nt cdr3_aa
TRBJ2-6 NA NA TRBV10-2 TGCGCCAGCAAACCCATGGAATCTGGGGCCAACGTCCTGACTTTC CASKPMESGANVLTF
TRBJ1-3 NA NA TRBV30 TGTGCCTGGAGTAACTCTGCCGGAAACACCATATATTTT CAWSNSAGNTIYF
TRBJ1-4 NA NA TRBV6-5 TGTGCCAGCAGTTACCTATGGGGGGAAAAACTGTTTTTT CASSYLWGEKLFF
TRBJ2-5 NA once TRBV27 TGTGCCAGCAGACCCGATAGGGGGGAGACCCAGTACTTC CASRPDRGETQYF
TRBJ2-7 NA once TRBV7-2 TGTGCCAGCACCTCAGTGGGTAGTGGTTACGAGCAGTACTTC CASTSVGSGYEQYF
TRBJ1-4 NA NA TRBV18 TGTGCCAGCTCACCACCTACAGGGAGAGAAAAACTGTTTTTT CASSPPTGREKLFF
TRBJ2-2 TRBD2 once TRBV9 TGTGCCAGCAGCGCGGGGACTAGCGGGTTCGGGGAGCTGTTTTTT CASSAGTSGFGELFF
TRBJ1-6 TRBD1 NA TRBV4-1 TGCGCCAGCAGCCAGATACAGGGGTCTAATTCACCCCTCCACTTT CASSQIQGSNSPLHF
TRBJ2-7 TRBD2 NA TRBV18 TGTGCCAGCTCACCACAAAGCGGGAGGGCCTACGAGCAGTACTTC CASSPQSGRAYEQYF
TRBJ1-1 NA NA TRBV19 TGTGCCAGTAGTGAACAGGGAGTTGGCACTGAAGCTTTCTTT CASSEQGVGTEAFF
TRBJ2-7 NA NA TRBV4-2 TGTGCCAGCAGCCAAGATGAGCAGGGCAGAGGCGAGCAGTACTTC CASSQDEQGRGEQYF
TRBJ1-1 NA NA TRBV6-5 TGTGCCAGCAGACCAGGGCGGGATGGGGACACTGAAGCTTTCTTT CASRPGRDGDTEAFF
TRBJ1-4 NA NA TRBV6-5 TGTGCCAGCAGCGACAGCACAACTAATGAAAAACTGTTTTTT CASSDSTTNEKLFF
TRBJ2-2 NA NA TRBV27 TGTGCCAGCAGTTTAGCCTGGAACCACCTAGAAGGGGAGCTGTTTTTT CASSLAWNHLEGELFF
TRBJ2-1 TRBD2 once TRBV28 TGTGCCAGCGGGAGTTTGCGGGAGTTGGAGGATGAGCAGTTCTTC CASGSLRELEDEQFF
TRBJ2-7 NA NA TRBV3-1/TRBV3-2 TGTGCCAGCAGCCAAGAATGGCAGGGCTACGAGCAGTACTTC CASSQEWQGYEQYF
TRBJ2-1 TRBD1 NA TRBV5-1 TGCGCCAGCGAACCGACAGGGGCCTACAATGAGCAGTTCTTC CASEPTGAYNEQFF
TRBJ2-1 TRBD2 NA TRBV7-3 TGTGCCAGCAGCCCGCGTGGGGTCAGGACTAGCGGTACGGGCGAGCAGTTCTTC CASSPRGVRTSGTGEQFF
TRBJ2-1 NA NA TRBV6-5 TGTGCCAGCAGTTCAAACAGGGTCAATGAGCAGTTCTTC CASSSNRVNEQFF
TRBJ2-7 TRBD2 NA TRBV2 TGTGCCAGTCGGGGACTAGCAATAACCTACGAGCAGTACTTC CASRGLAITYEQYF
TRBJ2-4 TRBD1 NA TRBV7-9 TGTGCCAGCAGCTTAGTCCCCACAGGGGGATGGAGCAAAAACATTCAGTACTTC CASSLVPTGGWSKNIQYF
TRBJ1-2 NA once TRBV19 TGTGCCAGTAGTCTCCAGACGGAAGGCTATGGCTACACCTTC CASSLQTEGYGYTF
TRBJ1-4 NA NA TRBV6-5 TGTGCCAGCAATTTAGACAGCAGGGAAAAACTGTTTTTT CASNLDSREKLFF
TRBJ2-1 NA NA TRBV19 TGTGCCAGTAGTCCCGCCCCCTACAATGAGCAGTTCTTC CASSPAPYNEQFF
TRBJ1-5 NA once TRBV30 TGTGCCTGGAGTGTGGGAGGGGACAATCAGCCCCAGCATTTT CAWSVGGDNQPQHF
TRBJ1-1 TRBD1 once TRBV6-2/TRBV6-3 TGTGCCAGCAGTCGACAGGGTGACACTGAAGCTTTCTTT CASSRQGDTEAFF
TRBJ2-7 TRBD2 NA TRBV19 TGTGCCAGTAGTATAAAGACCGGGACTAGCGGGGGGCTGTTGTACTTC CASSIKTGTSGGLLYF
TRBJ2-7 TRBD1 NA TRBV19 TGTGCCAGTAGTATTGCCCTGGGGACAGACTACGAGCAGTACTTC CASSIALGTDYEQYF
TRBJ2-1 NA once TRBV7-9 TGTGCCAGCAGCTTAGGGGTTGGGGGGCATGAGCAGTTCTTC CASSLGVGGHEQFF
TRBJ2-5 NA NA TRBV29-1 TGCAGCCTTCTCGATGGGGAGACCCAGTACTTC CSLLDGETQYF
TRBJ1-3 NA NA TRBV30 TGTGCCTGGATGGACGACACCCGCTCTGGAAACACCATATATTTT CAWMDDTRSGNTIYF
TRBJ1-4 NA NA TRBV6-1 TGTGCCAGCAGTGAAAAAGGGTACGGTGAAAAACTGTTTTTT CASSEKGYGEKLFF
TRBJ2-1 TRBD2 NA TRBV12-5 TGTGCTAGTGGTCTAAGCGGGAGGGGGAACGGAGAGCAGTTCTTC CASGLSGRGNGEQFF
TRBJ2-7 NA few TRBV4-1 TGCGCCAGCAGCCAAGATTTCTCAGCCGCCTACGAGCAGTACTTC CASSQDFSAAYEQYF
TRBJ1-3 TRBD1 once TRBV30 TGTGCCTGGAAGGGACAGGGAGCTGGAAACACCATATATTTT CAWKGQGAGNTIYF
TRBJ2-7 NA NA TRBV6-6 TGTGCCAGCAGTTACTCGAACAACTACGAGCAGTACTTC CASSYSNNYEQYF
TRBJ1-1 TRBD1 few TRBV10-3 TGTGCCATCAGTGGGGGACAGGATGGGGAAGCTTTCTTT CAISGGQDGEAFF
TRBJ1-3 NA NA TRBV30 TGTGCCTGCCTTCCCTCTGGAAACACCATATATTTT CACLPSGNTIYF
TRBJ1-6 TRBD1 once TRBV6-5 TGTGCCAGCATTTATGGGGACAGCTCCTATAATTCACCCCTCCACTTT CASIYGDSSYNSPLHF
TRBJ1-2 NA once TRBV5-1 TGCGCCAGCAGCTTGGAAAAAGGAGGGAACTATGGCTACACCTTC CASSLEKGGNYGYTF
TRBJ1-1 NA NA TRBV30 TGTGCCTGGAGTGTACAGGTGAACACTGAAGCTTTCTTT CAWSVQVNTEAFF
TRBJ2-1 NA few TRBV2 TGTGCCAGCAGCCCCTACAATGAGCAGTTCTTC CASSPYNEQFF
TRBJ2-3 NA NA TRBV7-9 TGTGCCAGCAGCTTAACACAAAGACCGTGGGGCACAGATACGCAGTATTTT CASSLTQRPWGTDTQYF
TRBJ2-2 TRBD2 NA TRBV25-1 TGTGCCAGCAGTGGCTCGTTGACTAGCGGGAGCCCCGGGGAGCTGTTTTTT CASSGSLTSGSPGELFF
TRBJ2-3 NA NA TRBV14 TGTGCCAGCAGCCCGACGGGGGATTTCATTACGCAGTATTTT CASSPTGDFITQYF
TRBJ2-5 TRBD2 few TRBV4-1 TGCGCCAGCAGCCTCCGGGAGGCAGGAGTCGAGACCCAGTACTTC CASSLREAGVETQYF
TRBJ2-1 NA NA TRBV11-2 TGTGCCAGCAGCTTCCGGGACTCCACAAGGGTACTCTACAATGAGCAGTTCTTC CASSFRDSTRVLYNEQFF
TRBJ2-1 TRBD2 NA TRBV4-2 TGTGCCAGCAGCCAAGTAAGTGTAGCGGGAGTGGCCTACAATGAGCAGTTCTTC CASSQVSVAGVAYNEQFF
TRBJ1-1 NA NA TRBV7-6 TGTGCCAGCAGCTTAGATTCTTACACTGAAGCTTTCTTT CASSLDSYTEAFF
TRBJ2-2 TRBD2 NA TRBV30 TGTGCCTGGACTAGCGGGATAATCGTGGGGGAGCTGTTTTTT CAWTSGIIVGELFF
TRBJ2-1 TRBD1 NA TRBV5-6 TGTGCCAGCAGCCCCCGGACAGGGAACTACAATGAGCAGTTCTTC CASSPRTGNYNEQFF
TRBJ2-7 NA NA TRBV7-2 TGTGCCAGCAGCTTGCGACAGGCCCCCTCCGAGCAGTACTTC CASSLRQAPSEQYF
TRBJ2-1 NA NA TRBV24-1 TGTGCCACCAGTGATTCCGGACTAAGACCCAATGAGCAGTTCTTC CATSDSGLRPNEQFF
TRBJ2-2 NA NA TRBV12-2 TGTGCAAGTCGTTCCAGAGCGGGAGGGGACACCGGGGAGCTGTTTTTT CASRSRAGGDTGELFF
TRBJ1-2 NA NA TRBV9 TGTGCCAGCAGCCCTCGTAGGGGGAACTATGGCTACACCTTC CASSPRRGNYGYTF